This T cell receptor (beta chain) was profiled in a study of T cells in Graves' hyperthyroidism and ophthalmopathy. Whole-study findings and limits: Among thyroid clonotypes expanded above 0.001, most also appeared in blood.

From RNA transcripts, TCR beta CDR3 regions were amplified. Initially, a first-round RT-PCR of the TCR CDR3 employed the HTBI primer set. In TCRdb, the multiplex PCR reads were re-called with MiXCR into one record per CDR3 protein. Of some 98,000 distinct CDR3 sequences in the sample, approximately 42% are singletons; the top ten hold about a tenth. The CDR3 is 12 residues long. Germline CDR1 ENHRY, CDR2 SYGVKD. V dropped 6 bases and J dropped 2 bases, with 7 bases sitting between them. With a duration under 2 months, the hyperthyroidism was newly diagnosed in patients aged 18 to 65. With respect to this clonotype: Its specificity is not known.

This sequence was found in a woman younger than 45 with Graves' hyperthyroidism. J is TRBJ2-5 and V is TRBV10-3, with D maybe TRBD1 (6 bases). The sample comprised peripheral blood or thyroid tissue (not recorded which). In DNA form, the CDR3 reads TGTGCCATCAGGCAGGGGCAAGAGACCCAGTACTTC. This codes for CAIRQGQETQYF.